The following is a T cell receptor beta chain sequence with its context. The CDR3 runs to 11 residues. In germline, CDR1 is SQVTM, CDR2 ANQGSEA. During cDNA synthesis, UMIs that each contained a 6-nucleotide sample barcode were added by means of template switching. From the 5' RACE reads, TCRdb lists one entry per CDR3 protein and no DNA. The sample's table shows approximately 400,000 distinct CDR3 sequences. This entry belongs to a study of monozygotic twins with inflammatory bowel disease. The clonotype comes from a human donor with ulcerative colitis or Crohn's disease, or a healthy co-twin of an affected twin (not recorded which). J is TRBJ2-1 and V is TRBV29-1; TCRdb returns TRBD1, unconfirmable since there is no DNA. Material for sequencing was blood. The CDR3 loop reads CSDLTGREQFF.